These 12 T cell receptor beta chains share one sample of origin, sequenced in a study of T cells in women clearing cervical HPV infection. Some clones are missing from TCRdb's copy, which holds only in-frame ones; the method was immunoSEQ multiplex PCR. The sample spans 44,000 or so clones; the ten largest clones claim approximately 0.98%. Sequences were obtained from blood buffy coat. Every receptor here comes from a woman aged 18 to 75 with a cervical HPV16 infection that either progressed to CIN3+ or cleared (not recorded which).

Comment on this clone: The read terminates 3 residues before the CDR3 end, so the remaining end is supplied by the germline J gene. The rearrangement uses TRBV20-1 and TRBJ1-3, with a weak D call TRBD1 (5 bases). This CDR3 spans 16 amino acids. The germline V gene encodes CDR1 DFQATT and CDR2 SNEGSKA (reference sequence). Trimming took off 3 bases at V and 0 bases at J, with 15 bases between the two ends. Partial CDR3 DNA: TGCAGTGCTAGGGCTCCAGACAGCCTCTCTGGAAACACC. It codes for CSARAPDSLSGNT. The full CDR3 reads CSARAPDSLSGNTIYF.

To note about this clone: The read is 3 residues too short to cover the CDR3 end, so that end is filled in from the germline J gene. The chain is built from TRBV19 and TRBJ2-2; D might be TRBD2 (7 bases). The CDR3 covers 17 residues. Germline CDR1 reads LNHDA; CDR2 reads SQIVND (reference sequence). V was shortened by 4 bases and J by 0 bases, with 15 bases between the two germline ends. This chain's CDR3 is CASSRQGGGSNTGELFF. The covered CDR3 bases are TGTGCCAGTAGTAGACAAGGGGGGGGATCGAACACCGGGGAG.

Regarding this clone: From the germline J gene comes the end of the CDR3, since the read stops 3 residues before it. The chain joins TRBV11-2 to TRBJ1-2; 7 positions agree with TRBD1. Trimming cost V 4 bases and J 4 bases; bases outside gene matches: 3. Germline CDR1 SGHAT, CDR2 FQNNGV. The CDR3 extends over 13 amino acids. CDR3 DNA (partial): TGTGCCAGCAGCTCCACAGGGGTCTATGGC. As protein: CASSSTGVYG. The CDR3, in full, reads CASSSTGVYGYTF.

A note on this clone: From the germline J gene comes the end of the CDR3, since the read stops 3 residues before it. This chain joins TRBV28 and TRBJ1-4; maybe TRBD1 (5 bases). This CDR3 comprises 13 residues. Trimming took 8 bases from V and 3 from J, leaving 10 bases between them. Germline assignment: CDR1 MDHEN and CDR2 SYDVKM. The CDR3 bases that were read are TGTGCCAGCCGGGAACAGGCTAATGAAAAA. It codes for CASREQANEK. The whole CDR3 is CASREQANEKLFF.

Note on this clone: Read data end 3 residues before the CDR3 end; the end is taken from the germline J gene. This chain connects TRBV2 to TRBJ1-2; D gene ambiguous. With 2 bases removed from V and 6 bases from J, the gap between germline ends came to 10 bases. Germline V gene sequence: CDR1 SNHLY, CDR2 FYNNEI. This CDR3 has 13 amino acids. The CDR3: CASSESPVDGYTF. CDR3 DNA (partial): TGTGCCAGCAGTGAATCTCCCGTAGATGGC.

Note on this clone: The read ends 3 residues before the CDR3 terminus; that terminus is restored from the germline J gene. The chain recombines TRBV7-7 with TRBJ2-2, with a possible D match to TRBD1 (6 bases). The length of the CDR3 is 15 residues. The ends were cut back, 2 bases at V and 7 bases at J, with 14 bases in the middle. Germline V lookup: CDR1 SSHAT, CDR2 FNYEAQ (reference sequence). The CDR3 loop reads CASSLLSGANGELFF. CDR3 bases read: TGTGCCAGCAGCTTATTGTCAGGGGCGAACGGGGAG.

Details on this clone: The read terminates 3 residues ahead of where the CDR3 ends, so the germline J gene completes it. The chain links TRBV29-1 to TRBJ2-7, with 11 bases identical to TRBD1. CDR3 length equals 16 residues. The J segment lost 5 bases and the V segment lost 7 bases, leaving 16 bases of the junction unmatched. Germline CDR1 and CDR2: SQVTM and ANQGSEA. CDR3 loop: CSAGGPGQGVKNEQYF. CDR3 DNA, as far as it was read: TGCAGCGCCGGGGGGCCGGGACAGGGGGTTAAGAACGAG.

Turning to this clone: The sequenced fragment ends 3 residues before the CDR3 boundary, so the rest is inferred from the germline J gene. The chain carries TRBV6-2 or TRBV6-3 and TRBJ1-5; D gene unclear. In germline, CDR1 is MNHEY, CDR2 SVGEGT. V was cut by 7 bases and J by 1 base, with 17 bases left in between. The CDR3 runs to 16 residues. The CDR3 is CASTPILRGSNQPQHF. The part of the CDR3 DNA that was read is TGTGCCAGCACCCCGATATTACGCGGGAGCAATCAGCCC.

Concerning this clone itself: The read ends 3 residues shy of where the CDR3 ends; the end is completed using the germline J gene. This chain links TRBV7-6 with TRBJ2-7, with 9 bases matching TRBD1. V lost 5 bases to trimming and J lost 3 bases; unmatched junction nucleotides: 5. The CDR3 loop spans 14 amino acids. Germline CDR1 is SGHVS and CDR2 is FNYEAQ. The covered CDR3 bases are TGTGCCAGCAGCCCGGGACAGGGAGGCTACGAG. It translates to CASSPGQGGYE. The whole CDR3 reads CASSPGQGGYEQYF.

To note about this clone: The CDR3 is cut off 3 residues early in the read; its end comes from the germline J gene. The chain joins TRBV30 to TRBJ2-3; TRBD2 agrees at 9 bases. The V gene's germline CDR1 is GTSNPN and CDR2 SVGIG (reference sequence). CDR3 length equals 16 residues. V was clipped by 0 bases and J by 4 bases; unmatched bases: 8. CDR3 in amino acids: CAWSVLGGGASDTQYF. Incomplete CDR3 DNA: TGTGCCTGGAGTGTACTCGGCGGGGGGGCCTCAGATACG.

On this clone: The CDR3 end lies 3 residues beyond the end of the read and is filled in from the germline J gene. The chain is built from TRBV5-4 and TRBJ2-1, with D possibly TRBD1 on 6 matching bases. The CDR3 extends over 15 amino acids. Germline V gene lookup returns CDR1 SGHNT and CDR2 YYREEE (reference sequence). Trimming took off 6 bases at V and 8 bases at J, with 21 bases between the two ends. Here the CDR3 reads CASTPVGGGLDEQFF. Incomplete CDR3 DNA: TGTGCCAGCACCCCGGTAGGGGGTGGTTTGGATGAG.

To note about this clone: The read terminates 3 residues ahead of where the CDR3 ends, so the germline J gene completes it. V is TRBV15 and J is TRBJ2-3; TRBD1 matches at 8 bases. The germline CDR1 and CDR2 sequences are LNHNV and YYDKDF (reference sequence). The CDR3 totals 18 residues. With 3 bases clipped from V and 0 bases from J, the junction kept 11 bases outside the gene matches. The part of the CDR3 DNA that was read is TGTGCCACCAGCAGGACTCTCAGACAGGGGAGTAGCACAGATACG. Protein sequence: CATSRTLRQGSSTDT. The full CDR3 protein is CATSRTLRQGSSTDTQYF.